The rows below give T cell receptor beta chains drawn from one sample of a study of cytomegalovirus exposure and HLA in healthy donors. The data were produced by immunoSEQ multiplex PCR, yet TCRdb's version contains in-frame clones alone and is incomplete. This table holds 200,000 or so clones, approximately 82% found once. What was sequenced was PBMCs. The source of these receptors is a woman aged 18-29 years in good health and CMV-seropositive. Each CDR3 is given with its conserved first and last residue. D genes are given only for firm matches. Not all rows give a size; the values are once, few, many and, for expanded clones, a class.

DNA: TGTGCCAGTAAAAGACAGGGGGGGGACACTGAAGCTTTCTTT; CDR3: CASKRQGGDTEAFF; V: TRBV6-1; D: TRBD1; J: TRBJ1-1; size: NA
DNA: TGTGCCAGCAGCTTAGCAGGAGGTGAGCAGTTCTTC; CDR3: CASSLAGGEQFF; V: TRBV7-9; D: NA; J: TRBJ2-1; size: few
DNA: TGTGCCAGCAGCGTAGCTACCGCGAATGAGCAGTTCTTC; CDR3: CASSVATANEQFF; V: TRBV9; D: NA; J: TRBJ2-1; size: NA
DNA: TGCGCCAGCAGCTCACGAGACAACACAGATACGCAGTATTTT; CDR3: CASSSRDNTDTQYF; V: TRBV5-1; D: NA; J: TRBJ2-3; size: NA
DNA: TGTGCCAGCAGACCCGACAGGGCGAACACCGGGGAGCTGTTTTTT; CDR3: CASRPDRANTGELFF; V: TRBV6-5; D: TRBD1; J: TRBJ2-2; size: NA
DNA: TGTGCCAGCAGCCGGCTAGCGGGGGGGATTCTCGGTGAGCAGTTCTTC; CDR3: CASSRLAGGILGEQFF; V: TRBV11-2; D: TRBD2; J: TRBJ2-1; size: NA
DNA: TGTGCCAGCAGGTCCGGGACTGCGAACACCGGGGAGCTGTTTTTT; CDR3: CASRSGTANTGELFF; V: TRBV6-5; D: NA; J: TRBJ2-2; size: once
DNA: TGCGCCAGCAGCTTATTTGACTTCAACACCGGGGAGCTGTTTTTT; CDR3: CASSLFDFNTGELFF; V: TRBV5-1; D: NA; J: TRBJ2-2; size: NA
DNA: TGTGCCAGCAGTGACTCAGAGCGGGGTGAGCAGTTCTTC; CDR3: CASSDSERGEQFF; V: TRBV6-4; D: TRBD2; J: TRBJ2-1; size: few
DNA: TGTGCCAGCAGCCCCTATGACAGCTTCTACACCTTC; CDR3: CASSPYDSFYTF; V: TRBV7-6; D: NA; J: TRBJ1-2; size: few
DNA: TGCGCCAGCAGCCGCGACTCCGGACTAAATTTGATTGACAATGAGCAGTTCTTC; CDR3: CASSRDSGLNLIDNEQFF; V: TRBV10-2; D: NA; J: TRBJ2-1; size: once
DNA: TGTGCCAGCAGTCTAAGGACAGAAGAGACCCAGTACTTC; CDR3: CASSLRTEETQYF; V: TRBV6-1; D: NA; J: TRBJ2-5; size: NA
DNA: TGTGCCAGCAGTGAAGCGCAGAAGCCCCAGCATTTT; CDR3: CASSEAQKPQHF; V: TRBV2; D: NA; J: TRBJ1-5; size: NA
DNA: TGTGCCAGCACCCCGACAGACAGGGGAGTTGCCTACGAGCAGTACTTC; CDR3: CASTPTDRGVAYEQYF; V: TRBV6-6; D: TRBD1; J: TRBJ2-7; size: NA
DNA: TGTGCCAGCAGCTTATTGAGCGTTCAAGAGACCCAGTACTTC; CDR3: CASSLLSVQETQYF; V: TRBV11-3; D: NA; J: TRBJ2-5; size: NA
DNA: TGCGCCAGCAGTGATGGCGGAGCGGGGGGTCTCCAAGAGACCCAGTACTTC; CDR3: CASSDGGAGGLQETQYF; V: TRBV10-1; D: TRBD2; J: TRBJ2-5; size: NA
DNA: TGTGCAAGTCGCTTAAGGGCACGGAGGCCCCCCTCTGGGGCCAACGTCCTGACTTTC; CDR3: CASRLRARRPPSGANVLTF; V: TRBV12-2; D: NA; J: TRBJ2-6; size: once
DNA: TGTGCCAGCAGCCACAGGATAAACACCGGGGAGCTGTTTTTT; CDR3: CASSHRINTGELFF; V: TRBV11-3; D: NA; J: TRBJ2-2; size: few
DNA: TGTGCCAGCAGTGACTCGACTTCGGGGGAGCAGTTCTTC; CDR3: CASSDSTSGEQFF; V: TRBV6-4; D: NA; J: TRBJ2-1; size: few
DNA: TGTGCCAGCAGCTTACACGGCGGGGGCCGGGGAGAGACCCAGTACTTC; CDR3: CASSLHGGGRGETQYF; V: TRBV7-9; D: NA; J: TRBJ2-5; size: NA
DNA: TGTGCCAGCAGCCAAGGGACAGGACGAAATGAAAAACTGTTTTTT; CDR3: CASSQGTGRNEKLFF; V: TRBV4-2; D: TRBD1; J: TRBJ1-4; size: once
DNA: TGTGCCAGCAGTTCAGCGGGAAACACCATATATTTT; CDR3: CASSSAGNTIYF; V: TRBV6-1; D: NA; J: TRBJ1-3; size: few
DNA: TGTGCCAGCAGGTACACTAGCGGGGGCTACGAGCAGTACTTC; CDR3: CASRYTSGGYEQYF; V: TRBV2; D: TRBD2; J: TRBJ2-7; size: NA
DNA: TGTGCCAGCAGCTTGGGGCTGGACAGCCTCTATGGCTACACCTTC; CDR3: CASSLGLDSLYGYTF; V: TRBV5-4; D: NA; J: TRBJ1-2; size: NA
DNA: TGTGCCAGCAGTTTATTGACTAGCGGAAATGAGCAGTTCTTC; CDR3: CASSLLTSGNEQFF; V: TRBV27; D: TRBD2; J: TRBJ2-1; size: NA
DNA: TGTGCCAGCAGCTTACTAGCGGGGGGAGAAGATACGCAGTATTTT; CDR3: CASSLLAGGEDTQYF; V: TRBV7-9; D: TRBD2; J: TRBJ2-3; size: few
DNA: TGTGCCAGCAGTGAAGCTCATACGGGGAGCGGGAGCTCCTACGAGCAGTACTTC; CDR3: CASSEAHTGSGSSYEQYF; V: TRBV6-1; D: TRBD2; J: TRBJ2-7; size: few
DNA: TGTGCCAGCAGTGAAGGGAACGGGACTCCCTACGAGCAGTACTTC; CDR3: CASSEGNGTPYEQYF; V: TRBV2; D: NA; J: TRBJ2-7; size: NA
DNA: TGTGCCAGCAGCCCTAGATCTGGCACAGATACGCAGTATTTT; CDR3: CASSPRSGTDTQYF; V: TRBV7-9; D: NA; J: TRBJ2-3; size: NA
DNA: TGCGCCAGCAGCTTGGGGGACAGGGGTGGGACCCAGTACTTC; CDR3: CASSLGDRGGTQYF; V: TRBV5-1; D: TRBD1; J: TRBJ2-5; size: NA
DNA: TGCGCCAGCAGCCAAGAATCGGGATTTTACTCTGGAAACACCATATATTTT; CDR3: CASSQESGFYSGNTIYF; V: TRBV4-3; D: NA; J: TRBJ1-3; size: few
DNA: TGTGCCAGCTCACCACGAGACAAAAGCACAGATACGCAGTATTTT; CDR3: CASSPRDKSTDTQYF; V: TRBV18; D: NA; J: TRBJ2-3; size: NA
DNA: TGTGCCTGGAGTTCTCTTGGGACAGCCCCTTCACCCCTCCACTTT; CDR3: CAWSSLGTAPSPLHF; V: TRBV30; D: TRBD1; J: TRBJ1-6; size: NA
DNA: TGCGCCAGCAGGGACACCAGCTCCTACAATGAGCAGTTCTTC; CDR3: CASRDTSSYNEQFF; V: TRBV5-1; D: NA; J: TRBJ2-1; size: few
DNA: TGTGCCTGGAGTGTATCTGGGGCGATGAACACTGAAGCTTTCTTT; CDR3: CAWSVSGAMNTEAFF; V: TRBV30; D: NA; J: TRBJ1-1; size: NA
DNA: TGTGCCACAAACAGGCAGGGGAACACTGAAGCTTTCTTT; CDR3: CATNRQGNTEAFF; V: TRBV6-1; D: NA; J: TRBJ1-1; size: NA
DNA: TGTGCCAGCTCACCATCGACAGGGAACACCGGGGAGCTGTTTTTT; CDR3: CASSPSTGNTGELFF; V: TRBV18; D: NA; J: TRBJ2-2; size: once
DNA: TGTGCCAGCAGCAGACAGGGCAGCACAGATACGCAGCATTTT; CDR3: CASSRQGSTDTQHF; V: TRBV7-9; D: TRBD1; J: TRBJ1-5; size: once
DNA: TGTGCCAACGCAGCAGGGGCGGGCGAGCAGTACTTC; CDR3: CANAAGAGEQYF; V: TRBV6-1; D: NA; J: TRBJ2-7; size: NA
DNA: TGTGCCAGCAGTGAAGATCTACCGACAGGGCTGCCAGAGACCCAGTACTTC; CDR3: CASSEDLPTGLPETQYF; V: TRBV2; D: TRBD1; J: TRBJ2-5; size: NA
DNA: TGTGCCAGCAGCTTCGCTAGCGGCCCGGGAGGCTACACCTTC; CDR3: CASSFASGPGGYTF; V: TRBV11-3; D: NA; J: TRBJ1-2; size: NA
DNA: TGTGCCAGCAGCTTAGAGACGGCTAGCGGTCAAGAGACCCAGTACTTC; CDR3: CASSLETASGQETQYF; V: TRBV11-3; D: TRBD2; J: TRBJ2-5; size: NA
DNA: TGCGCCAGCAGGGGAACAGGGCTCTACAATGAGCAGTTCTTC; CDR3: CASRGTGLYNEQFF; V: TRBV23-1; D: NA; J: TRBJ2-1; size: NA
DNA: TGTGCCAGCAGTTTAGAGGACAGTAATCAGCCCCAGCATTTT; CDR3: CASSLEDSNQPQHF; V: TRBV7-9; D: NA; J: TRBJ1-5; size: NA
DNA: TGTGCCAGCAGCCAACGAACTAGCGGGATTCACAATGAGCAGTTCTTC; CDR3: CASSQRTSGIHNEQFF; V: TRBV4-2; D: TRBD2; J: TRBJ2-1; size: NA
DNA: TGCGCCAGCAGCTTTACGGGGGGCATCGATACGCAGTATTTT; CDR3: CASSFTGGIDTQYF; V: TRBV5-1; D: NA; J: TRBJ2-3; size: few
DNA: TGTGCCAGCGGGGACAGAGGGGCTAACTATGGCTACACCTTC; CDR3: CASGDRGANYGYTF; V: TRBV5-4; D: TRBD1; J: TRBJ1-2; size: NA
DNA: TGTGCCAGCAGCGTGGCTAGCGGGGGGGGGACCCAGTACTTC; CDR3: CASSVASGGGTQYF; V: TRBV9; D: TRBD2; J: TRBJ2-5; size: NA
DNA: TGTGCCAGCAGCAAAGAAGGAGGAGGGGAAACAGGGGGCCCCTACGAGCAGTACTTC; CDR3: CASSKEGGGETGGPYEQYF; V: TRBV21-1; D: NA; J: TRBJ2-7; size: NA
DNA: TGCGCCAGCAGTTTGGGGGGGCTCAGAGAGACCCAGTACTTC; CDR3: CASSLGGLRETQYF; V: TRBV10-2; D: NA; J: TRBJ2-5; size: NA